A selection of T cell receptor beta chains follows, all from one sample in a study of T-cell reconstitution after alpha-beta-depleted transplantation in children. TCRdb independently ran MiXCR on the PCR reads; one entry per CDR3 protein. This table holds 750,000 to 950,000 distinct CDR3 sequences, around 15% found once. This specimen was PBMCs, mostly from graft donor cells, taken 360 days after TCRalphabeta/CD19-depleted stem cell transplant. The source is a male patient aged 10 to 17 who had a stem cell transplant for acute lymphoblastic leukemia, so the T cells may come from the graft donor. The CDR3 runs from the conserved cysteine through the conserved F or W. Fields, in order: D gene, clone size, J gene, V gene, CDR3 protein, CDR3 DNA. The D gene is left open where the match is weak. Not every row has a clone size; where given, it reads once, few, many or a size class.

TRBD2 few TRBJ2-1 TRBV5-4 CASLAGRDLIGSYNEQFF TGTGCCAGCCTAGCGGGGCGGGATTTGATAGGGTCCTACAATGAGCAGTTCTTC
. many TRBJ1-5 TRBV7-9 CASSPTGTTNQPQHF TGTGCCAGCAGCCCGACAGGAACAACGAATCAGCCCCAGCATTTT
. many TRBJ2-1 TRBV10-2 CASRGLYNEQFF TGCGCCAGCAGGGGACTTTACAATGAGCAGTTCTTC
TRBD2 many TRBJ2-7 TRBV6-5 CASSYSNRGGPNEQYF TGTGCCAGCAGTTACTCGAATCGGGGGGGTCCGAACGAGCAGTACTTC
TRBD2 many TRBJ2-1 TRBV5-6 CASSLLRLAGGPNEQFF TGTGCCAGCAGCCTCCTTCGACTAGCGGGAGGGCCCAATGAGCAGTTCTTC
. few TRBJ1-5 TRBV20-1 CSATGDSNQPQHF TGCAGTGCTACAGGGGATAGCAATCAGCCCCAGCATTTT
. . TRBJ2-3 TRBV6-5 CASSYGLADSTDTQYF TGTGCCAGCAGTTATGGTTTGGCAGACAGCACAGATACGCAGTATTTT
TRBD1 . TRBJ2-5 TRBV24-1 CATSDLRDRGPPGLAWRQETQYF TGTGCCACCAGTGATCTCCGGGACAGGGGGCCCCCCGGACTAGCCTGGAGACAAGAGACCCAGTACTTC
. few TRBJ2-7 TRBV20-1 CSARVFSKTYEQYF TGCAGTGCTAGAGTATTTAGTAAAACCTACGAGCAGTACTTC
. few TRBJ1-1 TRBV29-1 CSVDNREVGTEAFF TGCAGCGTTGATAACAGGGAGGTGGGCACTGAAGCTTTCTTT
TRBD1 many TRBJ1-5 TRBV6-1 CASSQFTGTGFNQPQHF TGTGCCAGCAGTCAATTTACCGGGACAGGGTTCAATCAGCCCCAGCATTTT
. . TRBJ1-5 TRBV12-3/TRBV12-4 CASSAGRSNQPQHF TGTGCCAGCAGTGCAGGTCGCAGCAATCAGCCCCAGCATTTT
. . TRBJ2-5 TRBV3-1 CASSQDLGIQETQYF TGTGCCAGCAGCCAAGACCTCGGGATCCAAGAGACCCAGTACTTC
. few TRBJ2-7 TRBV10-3 CAITDPRSFYYEQYF TGTGCCATCACCGACCCCAGGAGTTTTTACTACGAGCAGTACTTC
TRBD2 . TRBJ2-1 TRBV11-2 CASSFLGAGGPDEQFF TGTGCCAGCAGCTTCCTTGGAGCGGGAGGCCCTGATGAGCAGTTCTTC
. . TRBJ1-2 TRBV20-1 CSANRDSPYGYTF TGCAGTGCTAACCGTGACAGTCCCTATGGCTACACCTTC
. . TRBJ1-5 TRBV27 CASSLLGQFSNQPQHF TGTGCCAGCAGTCTATTGGGCCAGTTTAGCAATCAGCCCCAGCATTTT
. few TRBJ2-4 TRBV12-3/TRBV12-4 CASSFKPGQGRSLF TGTGCCAGCAGTTTCAAACCCGGGCAGGGACGCAGTTTGTTC
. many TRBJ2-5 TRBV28 CASSLGTFQETQYF TGTGCCAGCAGTTTGGGGACTTTCCAAGAGACCCAGTACTTC
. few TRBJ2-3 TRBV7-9 CASSPRHGRKNTDTQYF TGTGCCAGCAGCCCTAGACATGGACGTAAGAACACAGATACGCAGTATTTT
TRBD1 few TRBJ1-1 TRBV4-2 CASSRRDSYTEAFF TGTGCCAGCAGCCGACGGGACAGCTACACTGAAGCTTTCTTT
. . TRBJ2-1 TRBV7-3 CASSWGLAYYNEQFF TGTGCCAGCAGCTGGGGGCTAGCGTACTACAATGAGCAGTTCTTC
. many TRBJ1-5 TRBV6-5 CASSYGSNQPQHF TGTGCCAGCAGTTACGGTAGCAATCAGCCCCAGCATTTT
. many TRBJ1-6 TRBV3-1 CASSRGSPLHF TGTGCCAGCAGCAGGGGTTCACCCCTCCACTTT
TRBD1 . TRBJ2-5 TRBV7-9 CASSLWGRQGETQYF TGTGCCAGCAGCTTATGGGGGCGACAGGGTGAGACCCAGTACTTC
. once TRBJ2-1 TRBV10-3 CAISDMAVNYNEQFF TGTGCCATCAGTGATATGGCAGTTAACTACAATGAGCAGTTCTTC
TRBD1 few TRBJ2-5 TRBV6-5 CASSYGDRAQETQYF TGTGCCAGCAGTTACGGGGACAGGGCGCAAGAGACCCAGTACTTC
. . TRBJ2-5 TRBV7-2 CASSPGPYRQETQYF TGTGCCAGCAGCCCCGGGCCATATCGACAAGAGACCCAGTACTTC
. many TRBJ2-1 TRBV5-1 CASSLGRPNEQFF TGCGCCAGCAGCTTGGGGCGGCCCAATGAGCAGTTCTTC
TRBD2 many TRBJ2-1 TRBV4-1 CASSQRTSGIYNEQFF TGCGCCAGCAGCCAGAGGACTAGCGGGATCTACAATGAGCAGTTCTTC
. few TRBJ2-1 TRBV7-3 CASSLNGGSSYNEQFF TGTGCCAGCAGCTTAAACGGTGGAAGCTCCTACAATGAGCAGTTCTTC
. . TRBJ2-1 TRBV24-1 CAIYRVGIDEQFF TGTGCCATATACAGGGTGGGGATCGATGAGCAGTTCTTC
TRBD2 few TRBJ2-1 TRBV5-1 CASSLVRTSGTDEQFF TGCGCCAGCAGCTTGGTTCGGACTAGCGGGACCGATGAGCAGTTCTTC
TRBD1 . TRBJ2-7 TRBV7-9 CASSVAHRGQYF TGTGCCAGCAGCGTCGCCCACAGGGGGCAGTACTTC
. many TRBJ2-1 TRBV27 CASSLGEYNEQFF TGTGCCAGCAGTTTGGGGGAATACAATGAGCAGTTCTTC
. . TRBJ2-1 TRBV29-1 CSVDQLWRITSYNEQFF TGCAGCGTTGACCAATTATGGCGGATTACCTCCTACAATGAGCAGTTCTTC
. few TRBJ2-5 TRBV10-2 CATRRDVLQETQYF TGCGCCACCCGCCGGGACGTACTCCAAGAGACCCAGTACTTC
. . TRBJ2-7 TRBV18 CASSPVRGSQGGEQYF TGTGCCAGCTCACCGGTTAGGGGTTCCCAAGGGGGCGAGCAGTACTTC
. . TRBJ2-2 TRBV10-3 CAISGKERSTGELFF TGTGCCATCAGTGGAAAGGAGCGGTCCACCGGGGAGCTGTTTTTT
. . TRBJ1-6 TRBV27 CASSSPGVRGLLNSPLHF TGTGCCAGCAGTTCGCCCGGGGTTCGGGGGCTTCTTAATTCACCCCTCCACTTT
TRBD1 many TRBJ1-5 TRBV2 CASRRTGDSNQPQHF TGTGCCAGCAGAAGGACAGGGGATAGCAATCAGCCCCAGCATTTT
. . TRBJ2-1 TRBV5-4 CASSLRAGWEQFF TGTGCCAGCAGCCTGAGGGCAGGTTGGGAGCAGTTCTTC
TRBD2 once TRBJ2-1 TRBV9 CASTTGLAGARSYNEQFF TGTGCCAGCACGACGGGACTAGCGGGGGCCCGCTCCTACAATGAGCAGTTCTTC
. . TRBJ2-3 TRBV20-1 CSARPTGYPSLYTDTQYF TGCAGTGCTAGACCGACCGGATACCCATCCCTTTACACAGATACGCAGTATTTT
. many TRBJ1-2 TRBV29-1 CSVLDTRRDYTF TGCAGCGTTCTTGACACCCGTCGCGACTACACCTTC
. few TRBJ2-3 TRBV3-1 CASSQEGRTQYF TGTGCCAGCAGCCAAGAAGGGCGGACGCAGTATTTT
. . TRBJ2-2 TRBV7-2 CASSLRLGPGELFF TGTGCCAGCAGCTTAAGGCTAGGTCCCGGGGAGCTGTTTTTT
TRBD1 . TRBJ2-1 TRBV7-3 CASSLRGGTGNNEQFF TGTGCCAGCAGCTTAAGGGGTGGGACAGGGAACAATGAGCAGTTCTTC
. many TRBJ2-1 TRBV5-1 CASSPDYYNEQFF TGCGCCAGCAGCCCGGACTACTACAATGAGCAGTTCTTC
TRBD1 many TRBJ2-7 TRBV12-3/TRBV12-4 CASRPTGGYEQYF TGTGCCAGCCGTCCGACAGGGGGGTACGAGCAGTACTTC
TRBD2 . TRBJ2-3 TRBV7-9 CASSGWLAGSTDTQYF TGTGCCAGCAGCGGGTGGCTAGCGGGTAGCACAGATACGCAGTATTTT
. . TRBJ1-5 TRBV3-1 CASSSSRAGSNQPQHF TGTGCCAGCAGCTCAAGTAGGGCAGGTTCCAATCAGCCCCAGCATTTT
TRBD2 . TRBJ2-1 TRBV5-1 CASSFGLAGDPSSYNEQFF TGCGCCAGCAGCTTCGGACTAGCGGGAGACCCTAGCTCCTACAATGAGCAGTTCTTC
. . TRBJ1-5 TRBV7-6 CASSLASHSNQPQHF TGTGCCAGCAGCTTAGCGTCACATAGCAATCAGCCCCAGCATTTT
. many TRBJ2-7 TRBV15 CATSRVTDDYEQYF TGTGCCACCAGCAGAGTAACGGATGACTACGAGCAGTACTTC